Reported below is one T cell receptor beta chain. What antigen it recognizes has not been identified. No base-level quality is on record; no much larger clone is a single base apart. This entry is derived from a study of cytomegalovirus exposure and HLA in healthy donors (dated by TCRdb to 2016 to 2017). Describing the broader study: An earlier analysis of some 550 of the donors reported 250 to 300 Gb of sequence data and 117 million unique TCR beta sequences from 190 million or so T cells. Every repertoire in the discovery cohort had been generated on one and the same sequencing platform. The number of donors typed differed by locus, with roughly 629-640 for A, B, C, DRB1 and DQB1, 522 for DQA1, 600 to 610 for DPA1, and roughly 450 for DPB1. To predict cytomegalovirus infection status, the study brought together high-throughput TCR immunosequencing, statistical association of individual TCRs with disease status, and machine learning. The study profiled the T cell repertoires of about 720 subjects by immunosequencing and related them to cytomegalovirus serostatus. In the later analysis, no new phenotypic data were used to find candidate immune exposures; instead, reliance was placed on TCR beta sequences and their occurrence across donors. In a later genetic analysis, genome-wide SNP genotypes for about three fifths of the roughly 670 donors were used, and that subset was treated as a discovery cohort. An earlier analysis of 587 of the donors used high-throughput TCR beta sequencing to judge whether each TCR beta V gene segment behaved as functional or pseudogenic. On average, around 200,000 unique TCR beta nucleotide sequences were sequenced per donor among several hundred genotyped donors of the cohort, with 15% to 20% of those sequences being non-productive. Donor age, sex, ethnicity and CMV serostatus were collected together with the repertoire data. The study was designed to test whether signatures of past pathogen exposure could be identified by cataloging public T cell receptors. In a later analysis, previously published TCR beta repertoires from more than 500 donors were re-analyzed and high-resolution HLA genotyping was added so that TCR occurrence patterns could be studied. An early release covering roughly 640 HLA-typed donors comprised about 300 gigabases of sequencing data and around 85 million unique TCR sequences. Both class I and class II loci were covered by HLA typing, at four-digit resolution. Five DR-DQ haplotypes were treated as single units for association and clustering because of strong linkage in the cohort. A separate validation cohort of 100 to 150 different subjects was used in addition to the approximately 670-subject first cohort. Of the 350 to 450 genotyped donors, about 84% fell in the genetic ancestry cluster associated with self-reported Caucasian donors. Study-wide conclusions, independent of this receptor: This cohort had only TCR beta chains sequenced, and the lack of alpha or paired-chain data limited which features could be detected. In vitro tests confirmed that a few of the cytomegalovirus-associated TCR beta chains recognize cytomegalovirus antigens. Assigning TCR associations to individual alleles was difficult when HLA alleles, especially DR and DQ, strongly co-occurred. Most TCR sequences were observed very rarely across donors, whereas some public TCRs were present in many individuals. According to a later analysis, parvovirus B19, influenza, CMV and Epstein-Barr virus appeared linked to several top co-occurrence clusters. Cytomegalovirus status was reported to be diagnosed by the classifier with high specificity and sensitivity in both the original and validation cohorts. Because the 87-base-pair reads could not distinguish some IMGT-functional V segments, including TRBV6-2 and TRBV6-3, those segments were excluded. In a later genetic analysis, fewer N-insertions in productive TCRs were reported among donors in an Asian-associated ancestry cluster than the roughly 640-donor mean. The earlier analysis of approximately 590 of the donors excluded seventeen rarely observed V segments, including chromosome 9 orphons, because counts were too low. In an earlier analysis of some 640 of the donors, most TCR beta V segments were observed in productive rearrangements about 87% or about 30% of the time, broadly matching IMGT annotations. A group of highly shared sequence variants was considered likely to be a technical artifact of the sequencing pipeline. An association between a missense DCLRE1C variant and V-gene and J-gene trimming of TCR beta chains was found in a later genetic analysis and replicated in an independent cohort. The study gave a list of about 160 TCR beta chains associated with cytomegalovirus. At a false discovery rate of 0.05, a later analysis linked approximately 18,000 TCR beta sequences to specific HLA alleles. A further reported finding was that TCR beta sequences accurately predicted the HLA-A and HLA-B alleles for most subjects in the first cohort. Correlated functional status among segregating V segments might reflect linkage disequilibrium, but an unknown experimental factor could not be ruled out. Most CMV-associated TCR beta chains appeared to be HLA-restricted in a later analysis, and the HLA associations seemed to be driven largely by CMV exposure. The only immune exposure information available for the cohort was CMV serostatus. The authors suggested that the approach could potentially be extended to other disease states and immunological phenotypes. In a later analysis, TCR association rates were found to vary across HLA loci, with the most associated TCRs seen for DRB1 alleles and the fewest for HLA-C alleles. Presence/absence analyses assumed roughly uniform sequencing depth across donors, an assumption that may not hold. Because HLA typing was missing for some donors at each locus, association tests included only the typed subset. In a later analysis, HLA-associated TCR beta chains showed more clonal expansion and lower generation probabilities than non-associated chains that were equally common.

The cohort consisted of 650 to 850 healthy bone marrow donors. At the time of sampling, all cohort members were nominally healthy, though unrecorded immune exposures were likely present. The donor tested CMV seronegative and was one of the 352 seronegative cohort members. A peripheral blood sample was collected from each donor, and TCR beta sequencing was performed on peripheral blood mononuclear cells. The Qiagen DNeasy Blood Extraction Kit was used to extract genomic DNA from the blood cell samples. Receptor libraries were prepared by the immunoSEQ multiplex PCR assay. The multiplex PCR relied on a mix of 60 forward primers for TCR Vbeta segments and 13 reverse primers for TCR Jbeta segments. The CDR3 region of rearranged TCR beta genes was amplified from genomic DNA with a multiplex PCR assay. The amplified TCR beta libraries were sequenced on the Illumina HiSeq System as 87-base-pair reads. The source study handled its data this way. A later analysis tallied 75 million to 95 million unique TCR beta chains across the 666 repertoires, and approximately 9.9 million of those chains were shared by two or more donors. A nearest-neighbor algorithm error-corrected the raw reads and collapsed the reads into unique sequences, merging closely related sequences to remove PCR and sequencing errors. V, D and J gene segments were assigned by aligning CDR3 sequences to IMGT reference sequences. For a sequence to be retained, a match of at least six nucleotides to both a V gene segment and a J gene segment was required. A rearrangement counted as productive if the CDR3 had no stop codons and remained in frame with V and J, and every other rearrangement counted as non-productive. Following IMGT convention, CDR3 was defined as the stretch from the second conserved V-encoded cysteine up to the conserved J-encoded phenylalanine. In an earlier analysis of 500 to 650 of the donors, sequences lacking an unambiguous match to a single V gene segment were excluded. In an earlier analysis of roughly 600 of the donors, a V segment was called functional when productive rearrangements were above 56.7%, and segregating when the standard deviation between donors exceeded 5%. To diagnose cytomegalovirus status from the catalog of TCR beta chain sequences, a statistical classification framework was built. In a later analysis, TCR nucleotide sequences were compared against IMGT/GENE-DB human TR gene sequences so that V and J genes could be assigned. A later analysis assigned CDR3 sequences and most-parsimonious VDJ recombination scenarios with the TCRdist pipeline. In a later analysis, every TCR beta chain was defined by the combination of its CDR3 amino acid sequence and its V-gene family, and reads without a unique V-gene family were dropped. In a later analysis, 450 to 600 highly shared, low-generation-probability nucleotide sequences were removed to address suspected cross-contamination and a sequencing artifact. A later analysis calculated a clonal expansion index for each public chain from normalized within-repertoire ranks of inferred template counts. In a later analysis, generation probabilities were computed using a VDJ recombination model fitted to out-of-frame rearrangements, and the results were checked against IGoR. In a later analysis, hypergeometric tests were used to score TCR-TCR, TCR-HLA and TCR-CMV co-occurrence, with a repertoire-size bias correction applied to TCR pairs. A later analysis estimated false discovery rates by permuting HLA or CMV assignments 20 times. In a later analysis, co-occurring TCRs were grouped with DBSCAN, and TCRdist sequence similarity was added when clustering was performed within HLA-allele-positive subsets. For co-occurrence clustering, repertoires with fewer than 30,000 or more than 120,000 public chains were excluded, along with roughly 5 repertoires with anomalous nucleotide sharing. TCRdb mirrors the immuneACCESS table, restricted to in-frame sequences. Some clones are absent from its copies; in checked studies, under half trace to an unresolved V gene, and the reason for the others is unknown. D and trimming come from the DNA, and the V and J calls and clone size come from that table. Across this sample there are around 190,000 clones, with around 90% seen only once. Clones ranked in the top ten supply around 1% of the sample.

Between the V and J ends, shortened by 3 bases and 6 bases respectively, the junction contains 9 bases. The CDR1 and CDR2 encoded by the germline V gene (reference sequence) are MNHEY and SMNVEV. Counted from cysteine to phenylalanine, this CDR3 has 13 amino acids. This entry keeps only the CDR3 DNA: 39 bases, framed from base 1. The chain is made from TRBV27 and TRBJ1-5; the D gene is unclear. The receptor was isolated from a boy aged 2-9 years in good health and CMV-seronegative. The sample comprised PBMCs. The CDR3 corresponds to CASSLRFSQPQHF. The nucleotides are TGTGCCAGCAGTTTGCGGTTCAGTCAGCCCCAGCATTTT.